This TCR beta chain was found in a study of blood T cell repertoires in COVID-19. The CDR3 totals 14 residues. Trimming left V 3 bases short and J 2 bases short, with 10 bases between. Germline loops: CDR1 MRHNA, CDR2 SNTAGT. Assay: immunoSEQ multiplex PCR; the TCRdb copy retains only in-frame clones and omits some. The data hold tens of thousands of clones, with around 85% observed a single time. Sequences were obtained from peripheral blood. The origin of this receptor is a woman in her sixties or seventies with active or convalescent COVID-19. V gene TRBV6-4 combines with J gene TRBJ1-1, with D tentatively TRBD1 (5 bases). CDR3 DNA sequence: TGTGCCAGCAGTGAGCAGGGAGGCAACACTGAAGCTTTCTTT. Encoded protein: CASSEQGGNTEAFF.